This is a list of T cell receptor beta chains from one sample in a study of PD-L1 blockade in urothelial cancer. TCRdb's table, derived via immunoSEQ multiplex PCR, lists solely in-frame clones and lacks some. In the table there are some 75,000 clones, under 95% of which are singletons. Sequencing used PBMCs, obtained around atezolizumab (anti-PD-L1) treatment. These receptors all stem from a woman at least 80 years old with urothelial cancer. The CDR3 runs from the conserved cysteine through the conserved F or W. The D gene is left open where the match is weak.

V | D | CDR3
TRBV28 | TRBD1 | CASRQGGQGALNEQFF
TRBV9 | TRBD2 | CASSVAASGSAGELFF
TRBV7-8 | . | CASSLMRDGSYEQYF
TRBV9 | TRBD1 | CASSNRGGTGELFF
TRBV19 | . | CASSTQGGGIQPQHF
TRBV12-5 | . | CASGLQGTYEQYF
TRBV5-1 | . | CASSWDHAAGGAEAFF
TRBV9 | TRBD2 | CASSVGRENFHEQFF
TRBV5-1 | TRBD1 | CASSQRVTGPSSGNTIYF
TRBV18 | TRBD1 | CASSHTPGQGLNQPQHF
TRBV29-1 | TRBD2 | CSVERLAGYEQYF
TRBV25-1 | TRBD2 | CASSDTSAGGRDEQYF
TRBV10-3 | TRBD1 | CAISRQGGEYEQYF
TRBV6-4 | TRBD2 | CASSDSASGIRTDTQYF
TRBV28 | . | CATRQDRRPFEAFF
TRBV28 | TRBD2 | CASSLSSSGKGEQFF
TRBV27 | . | CASSSLTGGYGYTF
TRBV30 | . | CAWSVQGPMNTEAFF
TRBV5-1 | . | CASSFMASNEKLFF
TRBV6-1 | TRBD1 | CASSPDRVQPQHF
TRBV2 | . | CASSEVTGTPYGYTF
TRBV27 | . | CASSSLLRGPSSYEQYF
TRBV5-1 | TRBD2 | CASSLALAVETQYF
TRBV2 | . | CASTEQGPGNTIYF
TRBV28 | . | CASSGRDQPQHF
TRBV4-2 | . | CASSPSNTFGDGGTDTQYF
TRBV2 | TRBD1 | CASRSTGGLREKLFF
TRBV6-1 | . | CASSGETGSYNEQFF
TRBV18 | TRBD2 | CASSPSGTSDEQYF
TRBV27 | TRBD1 | CASSTRTGNAGELFF
TRBV9 | TRBD1 | CASSLRQGYRETQYF
TRBV15 | TRBD1 | CATSRGWTGVTQYF
TRBV18 | TRBD1 | CASSRNRGVHEQYF
TRBV11-2 | TRBD1 | CASSLSQGATAGGYTF
TRBV11-3 | TRBD1 | CASSPRTGPRMINEQFF
TRBV29-1 | TRBD2 | CSVESLAGAKNIQYF
TRBV15 | . | CATSRETGLNEKLFF
TRBV30 | . | CAWSVAGEQFF
TRBV5-1 | . | CASSSNSATDTQYF
TRBV28 | . | CASRWGGRSSEAFF
TRBV7-9 | TRBD1 | CASSLTRGPNEQFF
TRBV7-9 | TRBD1 | CASSSSGTGGSETQYF
TRBV21-1 | . | CASRKESYEQYF
TRBV7-8 | . | CASSPNSLMKNCFF
TRBV6-1 | TRBD1 | CASTQGTVSNQPQHF
TRBV30 | TRBD2 | CAWRLAGGDEQFF
TRBV7-8 | TRBD2 | CASSLARLAGGLFF
TRBV4-2 | TRBD1 | CASSQEGFYRGPEKLFF
TRBV5-1 | . | CASSITGIDSGNTIYF
TRBV6-1 | TRBD1 | CASTWSTGRDEQYF
TRBV13 | . | CASSPPWTEANYGYTF
TRBV27 | . | CASSLGRVSVTEAFF
TRBV7-8 | TRBD1 | CASSFGTGGRGTEAFF